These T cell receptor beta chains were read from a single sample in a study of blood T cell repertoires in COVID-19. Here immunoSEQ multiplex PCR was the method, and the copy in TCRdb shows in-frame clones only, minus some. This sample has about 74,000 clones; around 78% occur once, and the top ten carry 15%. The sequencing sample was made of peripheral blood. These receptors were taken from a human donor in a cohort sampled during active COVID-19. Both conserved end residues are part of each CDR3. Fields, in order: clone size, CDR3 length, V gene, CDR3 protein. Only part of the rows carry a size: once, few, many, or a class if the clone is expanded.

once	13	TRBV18	CASSPEGDQPQHF
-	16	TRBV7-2	CASSPRLAGVGNEQFF
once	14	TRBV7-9	CASSLALANTEAFF
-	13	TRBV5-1	CASSGTLNTEAFF
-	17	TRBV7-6	CASSLLWSGARTGELFF
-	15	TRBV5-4	CASSPEGLAGYEQYF
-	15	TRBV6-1	CASSEAGGSNQPQHF
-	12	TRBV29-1	CSAAISSYEQYF
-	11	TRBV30	CARREGYGYTF
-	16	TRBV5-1	CASSLAPGGSAYEQYF
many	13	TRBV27	CASRSQGNQPQHF
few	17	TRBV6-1	CASSEVAGRGMNTEAFF
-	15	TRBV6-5	CASSLRLAGGGEQFF
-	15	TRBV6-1	CASSEDRSYNQPQHF
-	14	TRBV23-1	CASSRDRGLYEQYF
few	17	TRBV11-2	CASSLETGRTSGNTIYF
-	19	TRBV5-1	CASSHPGGVPSSGANVLTF
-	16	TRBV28	CASSWGTGPGSYEQYF
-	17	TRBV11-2	CASSPPGGRAGQETQYF
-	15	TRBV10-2	CASRKGQGPYNEQFF
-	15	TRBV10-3	CAISERLAVTDTQYF
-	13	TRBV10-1	CASSADRSGTQYF
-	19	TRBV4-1	CASSQSGTGGIATNEKLFF
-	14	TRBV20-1	CSASEGRGTGELFF
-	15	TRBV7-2	CASTPFGQPYQPQHF
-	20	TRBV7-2	CASSLAGLLTSGSWTGELFF
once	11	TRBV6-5	CAAGQGYEQYF